Following are 26 T cell receptor beta chains from one sample sequenced in a study of cytomegalovirus exposure and HLA in healthy donors. The PCR contained 60 Vbeta and 13 Jbeta primers. The table came from immunoSEQ multiplex PCR; TCRdb's copy has only in-frame clones and leaves some out. The sample includes around 210,000 clones, around 80% seen only once; the top ten take more than 0.45%. Sequencing input: PBMCs. All receptors come from a boy aged 10-17 years in good health and CMV-seronegative.

This clone was detected once. The chain couples TRBV7-2 to TRBJ2-3; D is unresolved. Germline V gene data show CDR1 as SGHTA and CDR2 as FQGNSA. This CDR3 spans 14 amino acids. V lost 6 bases and J 2 bases, leaving 12 bases between the germline ends. Here the CDR3 DNA reads TGTGCCAGCAGTCCTAGGATTCCCACAGATACGCAGTATTTT. Residues: CASSPRIPTDTQYF.

In its sample, this clone was seen once. The chain couples TRBV2 to TRBJ1-6, with D unclear. The germline gives CDR1 SNHLY, CDR2 FYNNEI. The CDR3 totals 13 residues. With 7 bases removed from V and 6 bases from J, the gap between germline ends came to 10 bases. The CDR3 spells CASNSGVNSPLHF. The CDR3 DNA reads as TGTGCCAGCAATTCCGGGGTTAATTCACCCCTCCACTTT. The full variable domain, its missing parts supplied by reference TRBV2 and TRBJ1-6, is EPEVTQTPSHQVTQMGQEVILRCVPISNHLYFYWYRQILGQKVEFLVSFYNNEISEKSEIFDDQFSVERPDGSNFTLKIRSTKLEDSAMYFCASNSGVNSPLHFGNGTRLTVT.

The chain couples TRBV9 to TRBJ1-2; D may be TRBD1 (5 bases). V lost 0 bases to trimming and J lost 5 bases, with 8 bases between them. Germline V lookup: CDR1 SGDLS, CDR2 YYNGEE. CDR3 length equals 13 residues. The CDR3 nucleotides read TGTGCCAGCAGCGTAGGGGGGGGGTATGGCTACACCTTC. Translated, it gives CASSVGGGYGYTF.

This clone was recorded a few times. The rearrangement uses TRBV7-2 and TRBJ2-4, with D possibly matching TRBD1 (6 bases). This CDR3 region has 15 residues. Germline V gene sequence: CDR1 SGHTA, CDR2 FQGNSA. V gave up 5 bases and J gave up 8 bases, with 19 bases separating them. CDR3 residues: CASSQSRDIGYIQYF. The CDR3 nucleotides are TGTGCCAGCAGCCAAAGTCGGGACATCGGTTACATTCAGTACTTC.

This chain joins TRBV4-1 and TRBJ2-6; a possible D gene is TRBD2 (5 bases). Trimming left V 0 bases short and J 3 bases short, with 9 bases between. Germline values: CDR1 MGHRA, CDR2 YSYEKL. This CDR3 spans 16 amino acids. The CDR3 DNA reads as TGCGCCAGCAGCCAAGATCCCGGACTTGGGGCCAACGTCCTGACTTTC. The encoded protein is CASSQDPGLGANVLTF.

V gene TRBV5-1 combines with J gene TRBJ1-6; D possibly corresponds to TRBD1 (5 bases). The CDR3 spans 15 residues. Germline CDR1 is SGHRS and CDR2 is YFSETQ. V was trimmed by 0 bases and J by 6 bases, leaving 10 bases between them. CDR3 amino acids: CASSLGQGSNSPLHF. CDR3 DNA: TGCGCCAGCAGCTTGGGGCAGGGTAGTAATTCACCCCTCCACTTT.

This chain links TRBV30 with TRBJ1-5; D possibly corresponds to TRBD1 (5 bases). Trimming shortened V by 0 bases and J by 12 bases, and 15 bases separated the two germline ends. The V gene's germline CDR1 is GTSNPN and CDR2 SVGIG (reference sequence). The CDR3 is made up of 13 amino acids. CDR3 amino acids: CAWSVAAGGNQHF. DNA for the CDR3: TGTGCCTGGAGTGTCGCGGCGGGGGGTAACCAGCATTTT.

V usage is TRBV6-5 and J usage is TRBJ2-6; D not resolved. Germline-derived CDR1 and CDR2 are MNHEY and SVGAGI. Between the trimmed V and J ends, which lost 6 bases and 1 base, there was a span of 7 bases. This CDR3 is 14 amino acids long. This chain's CDR3 is CASREQSGANVLTF. CDR3 sequence (DNA): TGTGCCAGCAGGGAGCAGTCTGGGGCCAACGTCCTGACTTTC.

The chain links TRBV18 to TRBJ1-6; 11 bases fit TRBD1. Germline V gives CDR1 KGHSH, CDR2 LQKENI. The CDR3 spans 14 residues. The junction had 4 bases not matched to a gene; V was cut back by 4 bases and J by 11 bases. The CDR3: CASSRRDRGAPLHF. Written as DNA, the CDR3 is TGTGCCAGCTCACGACGGGACAGGGGGGCACCCCTCCACTTT.

The chain combines TRBV19 with TRBJ1-2, with 11 bases aligning to TRBD1. This CDR3 spans 15 amino acids. V shed 7 bases and J 7 bases; nucleotides not matched to a gene: 11. The germline V gene has CDR1 LNHDA and CDR2 SQIVND (reference sequence). The CDR3 spells CASIDPGQGVTGYTF. Written as DNA, the CDR3 is TGTGCCAGTATCGATCCGGGACAGGGGGTCACTGGCTACACCTTC.

The V and J genes are TRBV10-3 and TRBJ1-2, with 12 positions matching TRBD1. The CDR3 is made up of 17 amino acids. Per germline, CDR1 ENHRY and CDR2 SYGVKD. V was pared by 8 bases and J by 7 bases, with 17 bases of the junction left unmatched. CDR3 residues: CAIEGGQGAHGRAGYTF. In DNA form, the CDR3 reads TGTGCCATCGAAGGGGGACAGGGGGCGCACGGGCGGGCTGGCTACACCTTC.

This rearrangement joins TRBV11-3 to TRBJ1-4; 7 bases align to TRBD1. The CDR3 runs 15 residues. Germline CDR1 and CDR2: SGHNT and YENEEA. After removal of 5 bases from V and 7 bases from J, the junction contained 10 bases not matched to a gene. For the CDR3, the DNA is TGTGCCAGCAGCGTTGAGACAGGGAAGGCTGAAAAACTGTTTTTT. Its protein product is CASSVETGKAEKLFF.

The gene calls are TRBV29-1 and TRBJ2-7; 7 bases are a match to TRBD2. V trimming: 6 bases; J trimming: 3 bases; junction bases outside the gene matches: 8. There are 13 residues in the CDR3. Germline V gives CDR1 SQVTM, CDR2 ANQGSEA. The CDR3 coding sequence is TGCAGCGTAGCACTAGCGACGTACTACGAGCAGTACTTC. Protein: CSVALATYYEQYF.

The chain employs TRBV19 and TRBJ2-7; TRBD2 aligns across 11 bases. The CDR3 loop spans 13 amino acids. Per the germline V gene, CDR1 is LNHDA and CDR2 is SQIVND (reference sequence). Unmatched junction bases numbered 0, after V lost 4 bases and J lost 4 bases. CDR3 loop: CASSRTSGYEQYF. CDR3 DNA: TGTGCCAGTAGTAGGACTAGCGGGTACGAGCAGTACTTC.

The V and J genes are TRBV29-1 and TRBJ1-4; D is ambiguous. Germline CDR1 reads SQVTM; CDR2 reads ANQGSEA. V was clipped by 4 bases and J by 7 bases, with 16 bases between them. The CDR3 is 14 residues long. CDR3 sequence (DNA): TGCAGCGTTGGAGGAGAAGACGGAGGTGAAAAACTGTTTTTT. It encodes CSVGGEDGGEKLFF.

The chain combines TRBV5-4 with TRBJ2-1, with TRBD2 identical over 16 bases. J gave up 14 bases and V 0 bases, and 2 bases lay outside the gene matches. CDR3 length equals 14 residues. Germline-derived CDR1 and CDR2 are SGHNT and YYREEE (reference sequence). CDR3 bases: TGTGCCAGCAGCTTGGTGGGACTAGCGGGAGGGGAGTTCTTC. This gives the protein CASSLVGLAGGEFF.

The chain carries TRBV5-1 and TRBJ1-2, with D perhaps TRBD1 (6 bases). V lost 0 bases and J 5 bases, leaving 14 bases between the germline ends. This CDR3 has 15 residues. Germline V lookup: CDR1 SGHRS, CDR2 YFSETQ. DNA for the CDR3: TGCGCCAGCAGCTTGGCCCAGGGGAGAGGTTATGGCTACACCTTC. Amino acid sequence: CASSLAQGRGYGYTF.

The V call is TRBV2, the J call TRBJ2-5; TRBD1 agrees at 9 bases. The length of the CDR3 is 15 residues. From germline, CDR1 is SNHLY and CDR2 FYNNEI. Trimming took 4 bases from V and 5 from J; bases not matched to a gene: 8. The CDR3 nucleotides are TGTGCCAGCAGTGCGGGACAGGGAACAGGGGAGACCCAGTACTTC. This translates into CASSAGQGTGETQYF.

V is TRBV7-9 and J is TRBJ1-1; D unclear. Trimming removed 6 bases from V and 6 bases from J, with 8 bases in between. The V gene's germline CDR1 is SEHNR and CDR2 FQNEAQ (reference sequence). This CDR3 comprises 11 residues. CDR3 in amino acids: CASSRAAEAFF. The CDR3 DNA reads as TGTGCCAGCAGTCGAGCTGCTGAAGCTTTCTTT.

This rearrangement joins TRBV10-1 to TRBJ1-2; D remains unclear. Germline-derived CDR1 and CDR2 are WNHNN and SYGVQD (reference sequence). The CDR3 is 13 residues long. With 3 bases removed from V and 8 bases from J, the gap between germline ends came to 13 bases. In DNA form, the CDR3 reads TGCGCCAGCAGTGAATCCGGGCCGGGAGGCTACACCTTC. It specifies CASSESGPGGYTF.

This clone has just a few counts. V gene TRBV27 combines with J gene TRBJ1-2; 8 nucleotides align to TRBD1. The V gene end was trimmed by 5 bases and the J gene end by 0 bases; junction bases not matched to a gene: 5. The length of the CDR3 is 15 residues. The V gene's germline CDR1 is MNHEY and CDR2 SMNVEV (reference sequence). Here the CDR3 DNA reads TGTGCCAGCAGTGACAGGGGAAGATCTAACTATGGCTACACCTTC. This codes for CASSDRGRSNYGYTF.

The chain joins TRBV6-1 to TRBJ2-7, with no clear D. Germline CDR1 is MNHNS and CDR2 is SASEGT. V dropped 7 bases and J dropped 3 bases, with 13 bases sitting between them. This CDR3 has 13 residues. The CDR3 nucleotides read TGTGCCAGCATACAACTACCAAACTACGAGCAGTACTTC. Translation: CASIQLPNYEQYF.

The chain recombines TRBV30 with TRBJ1-1; 10 nucleotides agree with TRBD1. Germline trimming cut 7 bases from V and 7 bases from J; bases unmatched to any gene: 15. Germline values: CDR1 GTSNPN, CDR2 SVGIG (reference sequence). The CDR3 consists of 15 residues. The CDR3 loop reads CAFSTGGERGSEAFF. The CDR3 DNA follows: TGTGCCTTCTCGACAGGGGGCGAGAGGGGAAGTGAAGCTTTCTTT.

The CDR3 sequence is CASSFGWREGNYGYTF. The CDR3 DNA is TGTGCCAGCAGCTTCGGGTGGCGGGAGGGAAACTATGGCTACACCTTC. V is TRBV7-6 and J is TRBJ1-2; no firm D call. Germline CDR1 SGHVS, CDR2 FNYEAQ. The length of the CDR3 is 16 residues. The germline V and J ends were trimmed by 3 bases and 2 bases, with 16 bases remaining between them.

The chain employs TRBV4-2 and TRBJ2-1; TRBD2 matches at 8 bases. This CDR3 is 19 amino acids long. V was clipped by 1 base and J by 8 bases; unmatched bases: 19. Germline assignment: CDR1 LGHNA and CDR2 YNFKEQ. CDR3 loop: CASSQAVGREALGGHEQFF. CDR3 sequence (DNA): TGTGCCAGCAGCCAAGCGGTGGGGCGGGAGGCTCTGGGGGGGCATGAGCAGTTCTTC.

V and J are TRBV13 and TRBJ2-1, with 8 positions matching TRBD1. The CDR3 loop spans 15 amino acids. After removal of 3 bases from V and 0 bases from J, the junction contained 1 base not matched to a gene. Germline V CDR1 and CDR2: PRHDT, FYEKMQ (reference sequence). CDR3 in DNA: TGTGCCAGCAGCTTCGGACAGGGCTCCTACAATGAGCAGTTCTTC. This gives the protein CASSFGQGSYNEQFF.